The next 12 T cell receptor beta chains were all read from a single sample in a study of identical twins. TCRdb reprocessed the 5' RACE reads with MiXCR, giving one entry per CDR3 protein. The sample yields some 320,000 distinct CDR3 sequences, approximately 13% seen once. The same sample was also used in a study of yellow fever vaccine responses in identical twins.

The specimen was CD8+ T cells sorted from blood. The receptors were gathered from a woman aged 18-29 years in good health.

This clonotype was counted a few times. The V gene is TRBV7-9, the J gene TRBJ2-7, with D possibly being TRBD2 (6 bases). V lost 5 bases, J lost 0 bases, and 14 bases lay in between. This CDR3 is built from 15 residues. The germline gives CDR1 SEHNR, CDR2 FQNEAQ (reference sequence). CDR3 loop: CASSHGTGSSYEQYF. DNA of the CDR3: TGTGCCAGCAGCCACGGGACTGGGAGCTCCTACGAGCAGTACTTC. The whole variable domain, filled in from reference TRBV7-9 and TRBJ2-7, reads DTGVSQNPRHKITKRGQNVTFRCDPISEHNRLYWYRQTLGQGPEFLTYFQNEAQLEKSRLLSDRFSAERPKGSFSTLEIQRTEQGDSAMYLCASSHGTGSSYEQYFGPGTRLTVT.

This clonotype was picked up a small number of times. CDR3 coding DNA: TGCGCCAGCAGCCCCCTCGACAGCTACGAGCAGTACTTC. This gives the protein CASSPLDSYEQYF. The rearrangement uses TRBV4-1 and TRBJ2-7; tentative D call: TRBD1 (5 bases). V shed 4 bases and J shed 3 bases, with 10 bases lying between them. Germline V gives CDR1 MGHRA, CDR2 YSYEKL. The CDR3 extends over 13 amino acids.

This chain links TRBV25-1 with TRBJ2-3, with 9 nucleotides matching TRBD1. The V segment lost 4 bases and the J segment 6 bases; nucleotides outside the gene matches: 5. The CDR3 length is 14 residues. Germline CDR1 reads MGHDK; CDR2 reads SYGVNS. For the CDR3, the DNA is TGTGCCAGCAGTGTAACAGGGGGCTCGGATACGCAGTATTTT. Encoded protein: CASSVTGGSDTQYF.

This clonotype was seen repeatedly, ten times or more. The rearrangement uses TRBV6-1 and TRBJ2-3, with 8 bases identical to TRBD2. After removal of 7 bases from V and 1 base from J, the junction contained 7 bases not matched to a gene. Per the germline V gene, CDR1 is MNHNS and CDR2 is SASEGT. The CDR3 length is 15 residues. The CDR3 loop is CASNGISGGTDTQYF. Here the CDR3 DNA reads TGTGCCAGCAACGGGATTAGCGGGGGCACAGATACGCAGTATTTT.

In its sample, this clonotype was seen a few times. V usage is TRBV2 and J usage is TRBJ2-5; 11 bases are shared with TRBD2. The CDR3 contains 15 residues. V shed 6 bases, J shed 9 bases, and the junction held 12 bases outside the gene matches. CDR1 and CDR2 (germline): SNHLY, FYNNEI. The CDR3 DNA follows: TGTGCCAGCAGGCACCGTACTAGCGGGAGCCCTCCCCAGTACTTC. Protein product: CASRHRTSGSPPQYF.

The CDR3 spells CASSKTSGRVIEQYF. For the CDR3, the DNA is TGTGCCAGCAGTAAGACTAGCGGGAGAGTTATCGAGCAGTACTTC. The V and J genes are TRBV6-2 or TRBV6-3 and TRBJ2-7; 12 positions agree with TRBD2. The CDR3 loop spans 15 amino acids. The junction had 8 bases not matched to a gene; V was cut back by 5 bases and J by 6 bases. Germline V gives CDR1 MNHEY, CDR2 SVGEGT.

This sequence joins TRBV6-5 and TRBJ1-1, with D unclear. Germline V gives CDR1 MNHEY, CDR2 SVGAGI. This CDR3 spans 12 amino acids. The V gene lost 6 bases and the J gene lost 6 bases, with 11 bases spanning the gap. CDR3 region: CASSPYGAEAFF. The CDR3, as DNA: TGTGCCAGCAGCCCATACGGGGCTGAAGCTTTCTTT.

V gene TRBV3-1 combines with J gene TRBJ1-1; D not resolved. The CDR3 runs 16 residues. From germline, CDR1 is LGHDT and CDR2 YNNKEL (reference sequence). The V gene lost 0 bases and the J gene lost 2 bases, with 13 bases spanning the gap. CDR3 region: CASSQESFRFNTEAFF. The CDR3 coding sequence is TGTGCCAGCAGCCAAGAAAGTTTCAGATTTAACACTGAAGCTTTCTTT.

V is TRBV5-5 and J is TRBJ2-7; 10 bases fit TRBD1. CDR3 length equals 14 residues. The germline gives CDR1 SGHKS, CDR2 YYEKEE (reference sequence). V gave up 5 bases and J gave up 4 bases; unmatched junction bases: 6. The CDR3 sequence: CASSYGQGEYEQYF. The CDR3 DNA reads TGTGCCAGCAGTTATGGACAGGGGGAGTACGAGCAGTACTTC.

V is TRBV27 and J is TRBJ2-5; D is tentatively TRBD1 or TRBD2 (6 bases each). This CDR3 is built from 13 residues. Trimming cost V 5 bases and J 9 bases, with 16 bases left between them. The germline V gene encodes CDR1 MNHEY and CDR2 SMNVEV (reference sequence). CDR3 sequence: CASSGGGYVAQYF. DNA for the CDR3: TGTGCCAGCAGTGGAGGGGGATACGTGGCCCAGTACTTC.

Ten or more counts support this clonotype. CDR3 residues: CASSFSGGVNEQFF. The CDR3 DNA sequence: TGTGCCAGCAGTTTTTCTGGAGGGGTCAATGAGCAGTTCTTC. The chain recombines TRBV12-3 or TRBV12-4 with TRBJ2-1; D is possibly TRBD2 (6 bases). This CDR3 contains 14 residues. The V end lost 3 bases, the J end lost 6 bases, and 12 bases lay between the germline ends.

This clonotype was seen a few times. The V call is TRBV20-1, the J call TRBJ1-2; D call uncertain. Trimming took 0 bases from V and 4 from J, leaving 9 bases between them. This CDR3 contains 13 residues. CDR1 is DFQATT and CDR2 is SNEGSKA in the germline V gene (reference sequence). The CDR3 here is CSARDTWTYGYTF. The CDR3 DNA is TGCAGTGCTAGAGATACATGGACCTATGGCTACACCTTC.